Below, 21 T cell receptor beta chains from the same sample are listed, as sequenced in a study of beta chain features in type 1 diabetes (dated by TCRdb to the late 2010s). Libraries came from the immunoSEQ multiplex PCR assay. The entire amount of isolated RNA was reverse transcribed using the High Capacity cDNA Reverse Transcription Kit, so the sequenced TCRB transcripts were expressed ones. TCRdb holds this immuneACCESS table with in-frame rearrangements only. Some clones are missing; in checked studies, unresolved V genes explain under half, and the rest has no known cause. Present in this sample are under 150,000 clones, 7.5% to 9.5% of which were seen just once. The top ten clonotypes cover about 0.7% of the sample. Antigens of these TCRs are unknown. Here is what the overall study found, with its caveats: Type 1 diabetes patients showed a moderate but significant shortening of TCRB CDR3 length in all four CD4+ subsets.

The material sequenced was central memory CD4+ T cells from blood. These receptors all come from a man aged 30 to 39 with type 1 diabetes.

This sequence joins TRBV6-6 and TRBJ2-1, with TRBD2 matching over 15 bases. CDR3 length equals 16 residues. V dropped 5 bases and J dropped 10; count of bases not matched to a gene: 9. Germline V CDR1 and CDR2: MNHNY, SVGAGI (reference sequence). The CDR3 region has the DNA TGTGCCAGCAGTCCCTCGGGACTAGCGGGGGGTCAAGAGCAGTTCTTC. Amino acid sequence: CASSPSGLAGGQEQFF.

This clone was observed a few times. The V gene is TRBV28, the J gene TRBJ2-5; D is possibly TRBD2 (6 bases). Germline V gene lookup returns CDR1 MDHEN and CDR2 SYDVKM. The length of the CDR3 is 15 residues. V was shortened by 5 bases and J by 5 bases, with 18 bases between the two germline ends. The CDR3 spells CASSPLSTSKETQYF. The CDR3 DNA is TGTGCCAGCAGTCCCCTCTCAACTAGCAAGGAGACCCAGTACTTC.

The chain uses TRBV7-2 and TRBJ2-5, with no clear D. This CDR3 is 15 amino acids long. Trimming pared 1 base from V and 4 bases from J, leaving 13 bases between. CDR1 SGHTA and CDR2 FQGNSA come from the germline V gene. The CDR3 DNA sequence: TGTGCCAGCAGCTTAGAACAGCAGTCAAGAGAGACCCAGTACTTC. Its protein product is CASSLEQQSRETQYF.

This clone was observed a few times. The chain is built from TRBV7-3 and TRBJ2-1; D is perhaps TRBD2 (5 bases). The germline gives CDR1 SGHTA, CDR2 FQGTGA. Trimming stripped 5 bases from V and 4 bases from J, with 15 bases between. CDR3 size: 15 residues. As DNA, the CDR3 is TGTGCCAGCAGCACGGAGCCTAGCAGTTACAATGAGCAGTTCTTC. It translates to CASSTEPSSYNEQFF.

This clone has only a few counts. The chain couples TRBV19 to TRBJ2-5; 8 nucleotides align to TRBD1. The V gene end was trimmed by 5 bases and the J gene end by 5 bases; junction bases not matched to a gene: 7. Germline CDR1 reads LNHDA; CDR2 reads SQIVND (reference sequence). The CDR3 is made up of 14 amino acids. CDR3 residues: CASSVTGARETQYF. The CDR3, as DNA: TGTGCCAGTAGTGTGACAGGGGCGCGGGAGACCCAGTACTTC.

The sample holds a few counts of this clone. This chain joins TRBV5-5 and TRBJ2-2; 8 bases map to TRBD2. V shed 4 bases, J shed 6 bases, and the junction held 2 bases outside the gene matches. This CDR3 has 13 amino acids. The germline V gene has CDR1 SGHKS and CDR2 YYEKEE (reference sequence). The CDR3 region has the DNA TGTGCCAGCAGCATGACTAGCGCCGGGGAGCTGTTTTTT. Translated: CASSMTSAGELFF.

This clone occurred a few times. The chain carries TRBV19 and TRBJ2-3; D may be TRBD2 (5 bases). Trimming took 10 bases from V and 5 from J, leaving 7 bases between them. Germline assignment: CDR1 LNHDA and CDR2 SQIVND (reference sequence). The CDR3 consists of 10 residues. In DNA, the CDR3 is TGTGCCACCCGGGAAGATACGCAGTATTTT. Protein sequence: CATREDTQYF.

This clone was seen only a few times. The chain joins TRBV10-3 to TRBJ2-1; TRBD2 agrees at 14 bases. The CDR3 totals 16 residues. J gave up 11 bases and V 6 bases, and 12 bases lay outside the gene matches. Germline-derived CDR1 and CDR2 are ENHRY and SYGVKD. Here the CDR3 DNA reads TGTGCCATCAGCGACTCGACTAGCGGGGGGGCGGGTCAGCAGTTCTTC. Translation: CAISDSTSGGAGQQFF.

The chain carries TRBV7-3 and TRBJ2-2; tentative D call: TRBD1 (5 bases). Germline V gene lookup returns CDR1 SGHTA and CDR2 FQGTGA. CDR3 length: 15 amino acids. V was pared by 4 bases and J by 1 base, with 10 bases between. This chain's CDR3 is CASSSIQGNTGELFF. CDR3 nucleotides: TGTGCCAGCAGCTCTATCCAGGGGAACACCGGGGAGCTGTTTTTT.

In this sample, this clone turned up a few times. V usage is TRBV2 and J usage is TRBJ1-6; the D gene is possibly TRBD1 (5 bases). V dropped 4 bases and J dropped 7 bases, with 14 bases sitting between them. The CDR3 is made up of 15 amino acids. Germline values: CDR1 SNHLY, CDR2 FYNNEI. The chain's CDR3 is CASSVRGGANSPLHF. The DNA of the CDR3 is TGTGCCAGCAGTGTACGAGGTGGGGCCAATTCACCCCTCCACTTT.

V gene TRBV4-2 combines with J gene TRBJ2-2, with 11 positions matching TRBD2. Germline CDR1 reads LGHNA; CDR2 reads YNFKEQ. Trimming took 0 bases from V and 5 from J; bases not matched to a gene: 8. The CDR3 sequence is 18 residues long. The CDR3 reads CASSQDSIAGGRTGELFF. The CDR3 nucleotides are TGTGCCAGCAGCCAAGACAGTATAGCGGGGGGGCGAACCGGGGAGCTGTTTTTT.

CDR3 sequence reads: CASSLGGRGNTDTQYF. The CDR3 region has the DNA TGTGCCAGCAGCCTCGGGGGGCGGGGTAACACAGATACGCAGTATTTT. The chain joins TRBV7-2 to TRBJ2-3; D might be TRBD2 (7 bases). The germline gives CDR1 SGHTA, CDR2 FQGNSA. The CDR3 has 16 residues. Trimming shortened V by 5 bases and J by 2 bases, and 17 bases separated the two germline ends.

V gene TRBV28 combines with J gene TRBJ2-1; TRBD1 matches at 10 bases. The CDR3 sequence is 13 residues long. Germline lookup yields CDR1 MDHEN and CDR2 SYDVKM. V was clipped by 5 bases and J by 8 bases; unmatched bases: 3. This chain's CDR3 is CASSGQGGHEQFF. CDR3 nucleotide sequence: TGTGCCAGCAGTGGACAGGGGGGACATGAGCAGTTCTTC.

This sequence joins TRBV4-2 and TRBJ1-5, with 7 bases matching TRBD1. This CDR3 has 16 amino acids. The J segment lost 6 bases and the V segment lost 0 bases, leaving 8 bases of the junction unmatched. The germline V gene has CDR1 LGHNA and CDR2 YNFKEQ. For the CDR3, the DNA is TGTGCCAGCAGCCAAGAAGGGGGCAGGGGTGGTCAGCCCCAGCATTTT. It yields the protein CASSQEGGRGGQPQHF.

There are a few counts of this clone. The CDR3 DNA sequence: TGTGCCAGCTCGCTCTCCAGCGGGGGGATGAATGAGCAGTTCTTC. This codes for CASSLSSGGMNEQFF. The chain couples TRBV18 to TRBJ2-1; 9 bases are a match to TRBD2. The germline V gene has CDR1 KGHSH and CDR2 LQKENI. With V trimmed by 6 bases and J by 7 bases, 10 bases remained unmatched. The length of the CDR3 is 15 residues.

The chain joins TRBV9 to TRBJ1-3; D is unclear. CDR1 is SGDLS and CDR2 is YYNGEE in the germline V gene. Between the trimmed V and J ends, which lost 0 bases and 0 bases, there was a span of 13 bases. The CDR3 runs to 17 residues. CDR3 protein: CASSVGLRDSSGNTIYF. CDR3 nucleotide sequence: TGTGCCAGCAGCGTAGGTCTTCGGGATTCCTCTGGAAACACCATATATTTT.

The chain uses TRBV27 and TRBJ2-7; D is unclear. Germline V CDR1 and CDR2: MNHEY, SMNVEV (reference sequence). There are 10 residues in the CDR3. Between the trimmed V and J ends, which lost 5 bases and 9 bases, there was a span of 8 bases. CDR3 residues: CASSPTRQYF. For the CDR3, the DNA is TGTGCCAGCAGTCCTACGAGGCAGTACTTC.

This chain connects TRBV27 to TRBJ2-3, with TRBD2 identical over 13 bases. The trim removed 5 bases at V and 1 base at J, leaving 3 bases unmatched. Looked up from germline, CDR1 is MNHEY and CDR2 is SMNVEV (reference sequence). The CDR3 is 16 residues long. CDR3 sequence (DNA): TGTGCCAGCAGTGCCGGGACTAGCGGGGGCACAGATACGCAGTATTTT. Residues: CASSAGTSGGTDTQYF.

J is TRBJ1-5 and V is TRBV5-5; D is possibly TRBD1 (5 bases). The germline CDR1 and CDR2 sequences are SGHKS and YYEKEE (reference sequence). This CDR3 has 15 amino acids. V lost 0 bases and J 7 bases, leaving 14 bases between the germline ends. The CDR3 here is CASSLADPGDQPQHF. CDR3 nucleotide sequence: TGTGCCAGCAGCTTGGCAGACCCGGGGGACCAGCCCCAGCATTTT.

The V and J genes are TRBV5-1 and TRBJ2-1, with D tentatively TRBD2 (5 bases). Per germline, CDR1 SGHRS and CDR2 YFSETQ. The CDR3 is 14 amino acids. Deletions cut 1 base from V and 2 bases from J, with 7 bases between. CDR3 in DNA: TGCGCCAGCAGCTTGCGGACTGCCTACAATGAGCAGTTCTTC. Translation gives CASSLRTAYNEQFF. The whole variable domain, filled in from reference TRBV5-1 and TRBJ2-1, reads KAGVTQTPRYLIKTRGQQVTLSCSPISGHRSVSWYQQTPGQGLQFLFEYFSETQRNKGNFPGRFSGRQFSNSRSEMNVSTLELGDSALYLCASSLRTAYNEQFFGPGTRLTVL.

The genes are TRBV6-5 and TRBJ2-3; possibly TRBD2 for D (7 bases). Trimming took 7 bases from V and 4 from J, leaving 9 bases between them. CDR1 is MNHEY, CDR2 SVGAGI, per germline. This CDR3 has 12 residues. The CDR3 sequence is CASNGGPDTQYF. CDR3 sequence (DNA): TGTGCCAGCAACGGGGGGCCAGATACGCAGTATTTT.